These T cell receptor beta chains were read from a single sample in a study of blood T cells in healthy people across ages. TCRdb reprocessed the 5' RACE reads via MiXCR and lists one record per CDR3 protein. In the table there are hundreds of thousands of distinct CDR3 sequences, 20% to 25% of which are singletons. Material for sequencing was blood. These TCRs come from a man aged 65-85 years in good health. CDR3s include the opening cysteine and the closing phenylalanine or tryptophan. A D gene is named only where the DNA matches it firmly. The size field is filled for only some rows; it gives once, few, many or a size class.

cdr3_length: 14; d_call: .; v_call: TRBV7-9; clone_size: once; j_call: TRBJ2-3; cdr3_nt: TGTGCCAGCAGCTTAGGACCAGAGGTCGTAGGGCAGTATTTT; cdr3_aa: CASSLGPEVVGQYF
cdr3_length: 16; d_call: TRBD1; v_call: TRBV19; clone_size: .; j_call: TRBJ1-2; cdr3_nt: TGTGCCAGTAACTTCAGACAGGGGACTACAAACTATGGCTACACCTTC; cdr3_aa: CASNFRQGTTNYGYTF
cdr3_length: 14; d_call: TRBD2; v_call: TRBV20-1; clone_size: .; j_call: TRBJ2-3; cdr3_nt: TGCAGTGTGCCGAGCGGGAGGGGGTCAGATACGCAGTATTTT; cdr3_aa: CSVPSGRGSDTQYF
cdr3_length: 15; d_call: TRBD2; v_call: TRBV28; clone_size: few; j_call: TRBJ2-7; cdr3_nt: TGTGCCAGCAGTTTCGGGACTACCGATTCCTACGAGCAGTACTTC; cdr3_aa: CASSFGTTDSYEQYF
cdr3_length: 16; d_call: TRBD1; v_call: TRBV6-5; clone_size: few; j_call: TRBJ1-2; cdr3_nt: TGTGCCAGCCTCCCTAATCCGGACAGGTTTAACTATGGCTACACCTTC; cdr3_aa: CASLPNPDRFNYGYTF
cdr3_length: 14; d_call: .; v_call: TRBV6-6; clone_size: .; j_call: TRBJ2-5; cdr3_nt: TGTGCCAGCAGTTTTAGCGAATATCAAGAGACCCAGTACTTC; cdr3_aa: CASSFSEYQETQYF
cdr3_length: 19; d_call: .; v_call: TRBV21-1; clone_size: few; j_call: TRBJ1-5; cdr3_nt: TGTGCCAGCAGCAAAATCCAGGCGGGACAGGGCTATAGCAATCAGCCCCAGCATTTT; cdr3_aa: CASSKIQAGQGYSNQPQHF
cdr3_length: 16; d_call: TRBD2; v_call: TRBV5-1; clone_size: .; j_call: TRBJ2-1; cdr3_nt: TGCGCCAGCAGCTTGGCCCCTAGCGGGACACTGAATGAGCAGTTCTTC; cdr3_aa: CASSLAPSGTLNEQFF
cdr3_length: 15; d_call: TRBD1; v_call: TRBV7-3; clone_size: few; j_call: TRBJ2-7; cdr3_nt: TGTGCCAGCAGTGAGTCCGGGACAGGGCTTTACGAGCAGTACTTC; cdr3_aa: CASSESGTGLYEQYF
cdr3_length: 15; d_call: .; v_call: TRBV7-2; clone_size: few; j_call: TRBJ1-1; cdr3_nt: TGTGCCAGCAGCTTAAACGGGGGAAGCGGCACTGAAGCTTTCTTT; cdr3_aa: CASSLNGGSGTEAFF
cdr3_length: 12; d_call: .; v_call: TRBV7-2; clone_size: few; j_call: TRBJ1-1; cdr3_nt: TGTGCCAGCAGCAACTACAGGGATGAAGCTTTCTTT; cdr3_aa: CASSNYRDEAFF
cdr3_length: 17; d_call: .; v_call: TRBV7-9; clone_size: few; j_call: TRBJ2-3; cdr3_nt: TGTGCCAGCAGCTTAACTCGGTCGGGGGGCCCGGCAGATACGCAGTATTTT; cdr3_aa: CASSLTRSGGPADTQYF
cdr3_length: 14; d_call: .; v_call: TRBV5-1; clone_size: .; j_call: TRBJ2-3; cdr3_nt: TGCGCCAGCAGCCCCCCTCGGGGATCAGATACGCAGTATTTT; cdr3_aa: CASSPPRGSDTQYF
cdr3_length: 14; d_call: .; v_call: TRBV5-1; clone_size: .; j_call: TRBJ1-6; cdr3_nt: TGCGCCAGCAGCTTGGAATCTTCAAGTTCACCCCTCCACTTT; cdr3_aa: CASSLESSSSPLHF
cdr3_length: 15; d_call: .; v_call: TRBV20-1; clone_size: .; j_call: TRBJ1-4; cdr3_nt: TGCAGTGCTAGCGACGAGGGGGCAACTAATGAAAAACTGTTTTTT; cdr3_aa: CSASDEGATNEKLFF
cdr3_length: 13; d_call: .; v_call: TRBV5-1; clone_size: few; j_call: TRBJ2-7; cdr3_nt: TGCGCCAGCCGTCTAGCGCCGACCTACGAGCAGTACTTC; cdr3_aa: CASRLAPTYEQYF
cdr3_length: 15; d_call: .; v_call: TRBV5-1; clone_size: .; j_call: TRBJ1-1; cdr3_nt: TGCGCCAGCAGCTTGTATTTCTCGGGGGACACTGAAGCTTTCTTT; cdr3_aa: CASSLYFSGDTEAFF
cdr3_length: 14; d_call: .; v_call: TRBV7-2; clone_size: few; j_call: TRBJ2-1; cdr3_nt: TGTGCCAGCAGCCCCGGACAGTACCTCAATGAGCAGTTCTTC; cdr3_aa: CASSPGQYLNEQFF
cdr3_length: 15; d_call: TRBD2; v_call: TRBV24-1; clone_size: .; j_call: TRBJ2-1; cdr3_nt: TGTGCCACCAGTGACGCGGGGGTTCCCTACAATGAGCAGTTCTTC; cdr3_aa: CATSDAGVPYNEQFF
cdr3_length: 15; d_call: .; v_call: TRBV12-3/TRBV12-4; clone_size: few; j_call: TRBJ2-4; cdr3_nt: .; cdr3_aa: CASSFGTGAKNIQHF
cdr3_length: 11; d_call: .; v_call: TRBV20-1; clone_size: .; j_call: TRBJ1-1; cdr3_nt: TGCAGTCCACGGATAAACACTGAAGCTTTCTTT; cdr3_aa: CSPRINTEAFF
cdr3_length: 16; d_call: .; v_call: TRBV6-5; clone_size: few; j_call: TRBJ1-6; cdr3_nt: TGTGCCAGCAGTTACGAGGGACTTACTTATAGTTCACCCCTCCACTTT; cdr3_aa: CASSYEGLTYSSPLHF
cdr3_length: 16; d_call: TRBD2; v_call: TRBV20-1; clone_size: .; j_call: TRBJ2-5; cdr3_nt: TGCAGTGCTAGTAGAGCGGGAGGGGGGTACCAAGAGACCCAGTACTTC; cdr3_aa: CSASRAGGGYQETQYF
cdr3_length: 13; d_call: .; v_call: TRBV12-3/TRBV12-4; clone_size: .; j_call: TRBJ2-1; cdr3_nt: TGTGCCAGCAGTCGGGGACTTCTAAATGAGCAGTTCTTC; cdr3_aa: CASSRGLLNEQFF
cdr3_length: 15; d_call: TRBD2; v_call: TRBV6-1; clone_size: once; j_call: TRBJ2-1; cdr3_nt: TGTGCCAGCAGTGTCCGGGGGGGTTCCTACAATGAGCAGTTCTTC; cdr3_aa: CASSVRGGSYNEQFF
cdr3_length: 12; d_call: .; v_call: TRBV12-3/TRBV12-4; clone_size: few; j_call: TRBJ1-1; cdr3_nt: TGTGCCAGCAGGGGGTTAGAGGGTGAAGCTTTCTTT; cdr3_aa: CASRGLEGEAFF